Below are 17 T cell receptor beta chains sequenced from a single sample in a study of T cells in Graves' hyperthyroidism and ophthalmopathy. Researchers amplified the TCR beta CDR3 regions from RNA transcripts. First-round RT-PCR with HTBI primers amplified the TCR CDR3 region. TCRdb re-called the multiplex PCR reads with MiXCR, one entry per CDR3 protein. The sample has around 700,000 distinct CDR3 sequences, roughly 20% seen once. The specimen was blood. All receptors come from a woman in her forties or fifties with Graves' hyperthyroidism that later progressed to Graves' ophthalmopathy.

On this clonotype: A much larger clone lies one base from this, so it may be a read error. The CDR3 nucleotides are TGTGCCTGGAGTGCACAACATCTTGAAGCTTTCTTT. Its translation is CAWSAQHLEAFF. The gene calls are TRBV30 and TRBJ1-1; D unclear. Germline-derived CDR1 and CDR2 are GTSNPN and SVGIG (reference sequence). This CDR3 region has 12 residues. The V end was cut by 1 base, the J end by 7 bases, with 10 bases between. The whole variable domain, filled in from reference TRBV30 and TRBJ1-1, reads SQTIHQWPATLVQPVGSPLSLECTVEGTSNPNLYWYRQAAGRGLQLLFYSVGIGQISSEVPQNLSASRPQDRQFILSSKKLLLSDSGFYLCAWSAQHLEAFFGQGTRLTVV.

This clonotype appeared many times. The rearrangement links TRBV6-1 to TRBJ1-2; D call uncertain. Trimming took 5 bases from V and 6 from J, leaving 13 bases between them. There are 13 residues in the CDR3. Germline V gene lookup returns CDR1 MNHNS and CDR2 SASEGT. CDR3 loop: CASSLGAGDGYTF. CDR3 coding DNA: TGTGCCAGCAGTCTCGGAGCCGGTGATGGCTACACCTTC.

This chain connects TRBV12-5 to TRBJ2-3; D not resolved. The germline V and J ends were trimmed by 5 bases and 3 bases, with 12 bases remaining between them. Germline CDR1 and CDR2: LGHNT and FRNRAP. CDR3 length equals 14 residues. The CDR3 DNA follows: TGTGCTAGTGGTCAGCCTCTCCAGACAGATACGCAGTATTTT. Protein sequence: CASGQPLQTDTQYF.

This clonotype was picked up a small number of times. The V and J genes are TRBV29-1 and TRBJ2-7; D remains ambiguous. V lost 7 bases and J 0 bases, leaving 7 bases between the germline ends. This CDR3 has 11 amino acids. The germline gives CDR1 SQVTM, CDR2 ANQGSEA. The CDR3 DNA follows: TGCAGCGCCGGTAACTCCTACGAGCAGTACTTC. Translating it yields CSAGNSYEQYF.

The chain combines TRBV19 with TRBJ1-1; D is undetermined. CDR1 LNHDA and CDR2 SQIVND come from the germline V gene (reference sequence). The CDR3 is made up of 13 amino acids. The ends were cut back, 3 bases at V and 3 bases at J, with 8 bases in the middle. CDR3 sequence (DNA): TGTGCCAGTAGTATCCCCAGGCACACTGAAGCTTTCTTT. Translating gives CASSIPRHTEAFF.

This chain links TRBV28 with TRBJ2-7; 9 bases match TRBD1. The V gene end was trimmed by 5 bases and the J gene end by 4 bases; junction bases not matched to a gene: 15. CDR3 length: 17 residues. Germline assignment: CDR1 MDHEN and CDR2 SYDVKM. The CDR3 DNA is TGTGCCAGCAGTATGCTACTTCCGGGACAGGGAGTTTACGAGCAGTACTTC. Residues: CASSMLLPGQGVYEQYF.

This clonotype was picked up many times. This rearrangement joins TRBV5-1 to TRBJ1-1; the D is unclear. CDR3 size: 13 residues. V was cut by 4 bases and J by 10 bases, with 17 bases left in between. The germline CDR1 and CDR2 sequences are SGHRS and YFSETQ. The CDR3 sequence is CASSARVGIGAFF. CDR3 DNA sequence: TGCGCCAGCAGCGCGCGTGTAGGGATCGGAGCTTTCTTT.

This clonotype was counted at least ten times. The chain combines TRBV7-9 with TRBJ1-2; no reliable D call. The CDR3 length is 12 residues. Germline CDR1 and CDR2: SEHNR and FQNEAQ (reference sequence). Trimming removed 5 bases from V and 7 bases from J, with 11 bases in between. The CDR3: CASSLSFGGYTF. The DNA for the CDR3 is TGTGCCAGCAGCCTATCTTTTGGTGGCTACACCTTC.

This clonotype was seen repeatedly, ten times or more. This chain joins TRBV11-2 and TRBJ1-1, with no clear D. The CDR3 spans 15 residues. Trimming took off 3 bases at V and 0 bases at J, with 11 bases between the two ends. Germline-derived CDR1 and CDR2 are SGHAT and FQNNGV. CDR3 sequence: CASSFPADLNTEAFF. CDR3 coding DNA: TGTGCCAGCAGCTTTCCCGCGGATCTGAACACTGAAGCTTTCTTT. The full variable domain, rest sourced from reference TRBV11-2 and TRBJ1-1, is EAGVAQSPRYKIIEKRQSVAFWCNPISGHATLYWYQQILGQGPKLLIQFQNNGVVDDSQLPKDRFSAERLKGVDSTLKIQPAKLEDSAVYLCASSFPADLNTEAFFGQGTRLTVV.

The sample holds a few counts of this clonotype. V usage is TRBV12-3 or TRBV12-4 and J usage is TRBJ2-5; 10 nucleotides match TRBD1. V shed 7 bases and J 4 bases; nucleotides not matched to a gene: 6. This CDR3 region has 14 residues. CDR3 sequence (DNA): TGTGCCAGCAACTCGAGGACAGGGGGAGAGACCCAGTACTTC. Encoded protein: CASNSRTGGETQYF.

The gene calls are TRBV7-9 and TRBJ2-7; tentative D call: TRBD2 (5 bases). This CDR3 is 13 amino acids long. Trimming removed 5 bases at V and 2 bases at J, with 10 bases between. Germline CDR1 reads SEHNR; CDR2 reads FQNEAQ (reference sequence). Here the CDR3 DNA reads TGTGCCAGCAGCCGGACTCAGGCCTACGAGCAGTACTTC. Amino acids: CASSRTQAYEQYF.

This clonotype was seen ten or more times. This chain connects TRBV27 to TRBJ2-1; D call uncertain. Trimming cost V 5 bases and J 4 bases, with 12 bases left between them. Germline loops: CDR1 MNHEY, CDR2 SMNVEV (reference sequence). The CDR3 spans 14 residues. The DNA of the CDR3 is TGTGCCAGCAGTCCCTCCGGCGTGTACAATGAGCAGTTCTTC. Translating it yields CASSPSGVYNEQFF.

In this sample, this clonotype turned up many times. For the CDR3, the DNA is TGCAGTGCTAGAGCTAACGCAGCTTTCTTT. Protein product: CSARANAAFF. The genes are TRBV20-1 and TRBJ1-1; D is unclear. The CDR3 is 10 residues long. V lost 1 base and J lost 10, with 7 bases in between. Germline CDR1 is DFQATT and CDR2 is SNEGSKA (reference sequence).

Of note for this clonotype: The germline gene is not matched at one end of the junction; a read error may be the cause. The chain joins TRBV7-6 to TRBJ2-3, with 8 nucleotides matching TRBD2. Looked up from germline, CDR1 is SGHVS and CDR2 is FNYEAQ. The CDR3 totals 18 residues. CDR3 sequence reads: CASSSFGRSGGDTGTQYF. The CDR3 DNA reads as TGTGCCAGCAGTAGCTTTGGCAGATCGGGGGGGGACACAGGTACGCAGTATTTT.

This clonotype was seen ten or more times. The chain has TRBV6-1 and TRBJ1-1; no clear D gene. V was cut by 8 bases and J by 1 base, with 11 bases left in between. Germline loops: CDR1 MNHNS, CDR2 SASEGT. The CDR3 contains 13 residues. In DNA form, the CDR3 reads TGTGCCAGCTCAGTGACGCAGAACACTGAAGCTTTCTTT. It translates to CASSVTQNTEAFF.

This clonotype was observed a handful of times. V usage is TRBV14 and J usage is TRBJ2-1; 8 bases agree with TRBD1. This CDR3 spans 16 amino acids. Germline V CDR1 and CDR2: SGHDN, FVKESK. With V trimmed by 4 bases and J by 4 bases, 9 bases remained unmatched. The CDR3 DNA follows: TGTGCCAGCAGCCGGGACAGGAGAACGGTATACAATGAGCAGTTCTTC. The encoded protein is CASSRDRRTVYNEQFF.

The table lists this clonotype with a few counts. The chain recombines TRBV11-2 with TRBJ1-5, with D possibly being TRBD1 (6 bases). Per the germline V gene, CDR1 is SGHAT and CDR2 is FQNNGV. This CDR3 is built from 15 residues. Between the trimmed V and J ends, which lost 1 base and 4 bases, there was a span of 11 bases. The CDR3 DNA reads as TGTGCCAGCAGCTTAGGGCGGGGGGCAAATCAGCCCCAGCATTTT. Protein product: CASSLGRGANQPQHF.